This T cell receptor (beta chain) came from a study of cytomegalovirus exposure and HLA in healthy donors. The PCR had 60 Vbeta and 13 Jbeta primers. The method was immunoSEQ multiplex PCR; TCRdb's version includes in-frame clones alone and lacks a portion of them. The sample table includes around 76,000 clones. Germline-derived CDR1 and CDR2 are MNHEY and SVGAGI. This CDR3 is built from 15 residues. Deletions cut 1 base from V and 10 bases from J, with 17 bases between. The chain couples TRBV6-5 to TRBJ2-1; D gene uncertain. The sequencing input was PBMCs. The clonotype was recovered from a woman aged 60-75 years in good health and CMV-seronegative. CDR3 nucleotide sequence: TGTGCCAGCAGTTACTTCTATTCGCGGCGGAACGAGCAGTTCTTC. Residues: CASSYFYSRRNEQFF.